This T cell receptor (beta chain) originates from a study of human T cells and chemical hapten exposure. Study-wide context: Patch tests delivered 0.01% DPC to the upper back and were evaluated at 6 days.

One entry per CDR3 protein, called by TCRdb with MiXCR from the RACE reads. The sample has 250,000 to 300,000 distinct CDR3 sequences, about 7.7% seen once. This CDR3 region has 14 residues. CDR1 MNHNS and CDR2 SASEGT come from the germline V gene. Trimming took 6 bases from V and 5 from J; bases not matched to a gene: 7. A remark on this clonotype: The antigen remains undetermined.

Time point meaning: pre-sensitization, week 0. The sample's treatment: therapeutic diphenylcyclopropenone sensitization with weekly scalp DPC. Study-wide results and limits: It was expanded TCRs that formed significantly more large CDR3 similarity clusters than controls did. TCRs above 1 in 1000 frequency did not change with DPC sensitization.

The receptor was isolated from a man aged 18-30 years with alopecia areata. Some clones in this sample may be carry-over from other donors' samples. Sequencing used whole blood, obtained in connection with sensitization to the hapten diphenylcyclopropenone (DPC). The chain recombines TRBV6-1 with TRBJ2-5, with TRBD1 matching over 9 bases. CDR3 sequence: CASRVDRGTETQYF. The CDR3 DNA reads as TGTGCCAGCAGGGTGGACAGGGGTACGGAGACCCAGTACTTC.